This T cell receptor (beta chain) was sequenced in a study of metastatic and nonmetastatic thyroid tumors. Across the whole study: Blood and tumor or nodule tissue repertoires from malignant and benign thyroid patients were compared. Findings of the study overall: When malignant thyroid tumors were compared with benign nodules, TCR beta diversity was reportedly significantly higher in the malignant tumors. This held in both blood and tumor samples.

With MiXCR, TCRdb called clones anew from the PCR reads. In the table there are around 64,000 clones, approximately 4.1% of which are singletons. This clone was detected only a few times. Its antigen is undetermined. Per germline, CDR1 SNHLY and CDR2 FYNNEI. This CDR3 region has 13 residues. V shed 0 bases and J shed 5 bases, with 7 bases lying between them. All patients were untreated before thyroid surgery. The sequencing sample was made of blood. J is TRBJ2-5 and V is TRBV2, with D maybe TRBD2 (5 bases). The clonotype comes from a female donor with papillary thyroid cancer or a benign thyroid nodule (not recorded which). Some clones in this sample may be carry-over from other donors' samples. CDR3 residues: CASSEAEAETQYF. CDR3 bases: TGTGCCAGCAGTGAAGCGGAGGCGGAGACCCAGTACTTC.